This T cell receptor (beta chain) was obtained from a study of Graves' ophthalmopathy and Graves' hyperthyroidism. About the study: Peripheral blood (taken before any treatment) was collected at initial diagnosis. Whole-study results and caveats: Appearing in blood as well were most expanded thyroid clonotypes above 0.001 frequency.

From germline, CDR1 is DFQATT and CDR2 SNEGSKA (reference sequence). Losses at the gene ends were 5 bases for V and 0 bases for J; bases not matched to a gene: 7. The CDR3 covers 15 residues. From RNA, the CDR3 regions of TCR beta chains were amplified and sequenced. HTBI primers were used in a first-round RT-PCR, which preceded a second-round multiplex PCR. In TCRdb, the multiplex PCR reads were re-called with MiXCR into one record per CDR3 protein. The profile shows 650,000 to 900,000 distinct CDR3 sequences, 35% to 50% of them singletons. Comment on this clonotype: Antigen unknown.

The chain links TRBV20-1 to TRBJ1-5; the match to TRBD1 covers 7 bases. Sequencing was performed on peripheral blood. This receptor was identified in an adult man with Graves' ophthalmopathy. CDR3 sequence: CSAQRDSLSNQPQHF. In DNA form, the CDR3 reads TGCAGTGCTCAGAGGGACAGTCTTAGCAATCAGCCCCAGCATTTT.